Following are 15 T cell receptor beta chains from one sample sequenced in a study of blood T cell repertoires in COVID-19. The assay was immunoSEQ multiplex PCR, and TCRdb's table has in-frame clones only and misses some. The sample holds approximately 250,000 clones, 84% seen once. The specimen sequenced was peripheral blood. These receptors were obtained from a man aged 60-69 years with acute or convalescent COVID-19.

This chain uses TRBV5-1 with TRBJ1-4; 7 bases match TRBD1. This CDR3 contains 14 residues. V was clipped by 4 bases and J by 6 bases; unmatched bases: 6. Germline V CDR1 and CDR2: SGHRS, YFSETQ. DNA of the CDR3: TGCGCCAGCAGCCGCCGTCAGGGGGATGAAAAACTGTTTTTT. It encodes CASSRRQGDEKLFF.

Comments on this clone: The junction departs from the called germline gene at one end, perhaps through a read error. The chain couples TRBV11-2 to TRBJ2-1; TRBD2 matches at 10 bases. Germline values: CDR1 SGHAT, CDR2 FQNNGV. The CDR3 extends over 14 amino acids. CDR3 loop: CASRLAGGGNEQFF. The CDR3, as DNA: TGTGCCAGCAGGTTAGCGGGAGGAGGTAATGAGCAGTTCTTC.

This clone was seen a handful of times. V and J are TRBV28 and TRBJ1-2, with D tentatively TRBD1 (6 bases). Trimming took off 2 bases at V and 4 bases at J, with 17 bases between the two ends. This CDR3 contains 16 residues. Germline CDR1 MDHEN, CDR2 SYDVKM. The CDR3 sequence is CASSLVYREGSYGYTF. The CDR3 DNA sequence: TGTGCCAGCAGTTTAGTATACAGGGAAGGTTCCTATGGCTACACCTTC.

CDR3 coding DNA: TGTGCCAGCAGGTTGGTTAGCGGGAGGTTCGATACGCAGTATTTT. Amino acids: CASRLVSGRFDTQYF. The chain is built from TRBV6-5 and TRBJ2-3, with 10 bases aligning to TRBD2. CDR3 length: 15 residues. J was trimmed by 6 bases and V by 6 bases; bases with no gene match: 9. Looked up from germline, CDR1 is MNHEY and CDR2 is SVGAGI.

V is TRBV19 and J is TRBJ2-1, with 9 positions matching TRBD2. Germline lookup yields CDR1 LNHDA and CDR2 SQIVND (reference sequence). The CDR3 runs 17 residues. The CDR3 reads CASRGGLASGTYNEQFF. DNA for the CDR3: TGTGCTAGTCGTGGGGGACTAGCATCTGGGACCTACAATGAGCAGTTCTTC.

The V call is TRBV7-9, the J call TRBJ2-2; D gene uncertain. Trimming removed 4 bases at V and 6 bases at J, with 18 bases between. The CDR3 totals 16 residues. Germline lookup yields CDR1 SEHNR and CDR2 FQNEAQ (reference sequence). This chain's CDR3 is CASSSPPQTPAGELFF. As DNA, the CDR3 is TGTGCCAGCAGCTCTCCCCCTCAGACTCCCGCCGGGGAGCTGTTTTTT. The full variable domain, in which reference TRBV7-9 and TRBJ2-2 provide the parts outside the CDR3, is DTGVSQNPRHKITKRGQNVTFRCDPISEHNRLYWYRQTLGQGPEFLTYFQNEAQLEKSRLLSDRFSAERPKGSFSTLEIQRTEQGDSAMYLCASSSPPQTPAGELFFGEGSRLTVL.

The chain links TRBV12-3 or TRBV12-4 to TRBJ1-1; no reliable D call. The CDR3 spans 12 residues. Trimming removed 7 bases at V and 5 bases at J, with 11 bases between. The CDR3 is CASTPTGTEAFF. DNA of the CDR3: TGTGCCAGCACCCCAACCGGGACTGAAGCTTTCTTT.

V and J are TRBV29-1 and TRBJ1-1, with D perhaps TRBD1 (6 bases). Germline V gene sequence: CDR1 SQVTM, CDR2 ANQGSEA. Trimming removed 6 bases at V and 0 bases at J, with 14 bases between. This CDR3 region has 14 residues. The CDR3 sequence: CSVEDSPMNTEAFF. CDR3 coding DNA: TGCAGCGTGGAGGACAGTCCGATGAACACTGAAGCTTTCTTT.

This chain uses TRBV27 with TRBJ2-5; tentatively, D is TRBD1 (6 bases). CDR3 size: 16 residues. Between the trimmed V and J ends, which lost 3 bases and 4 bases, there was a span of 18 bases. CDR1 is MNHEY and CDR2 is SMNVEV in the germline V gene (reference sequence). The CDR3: CASSFRMRGSRETQYF. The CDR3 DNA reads TGTGCCAGCAGTTTTCGGATGAGGGGGAGTAGAGAGACCCAGTACTTC.

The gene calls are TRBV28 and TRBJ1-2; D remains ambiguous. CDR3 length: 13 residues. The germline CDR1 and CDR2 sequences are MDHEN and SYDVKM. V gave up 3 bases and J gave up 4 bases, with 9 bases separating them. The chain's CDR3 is CASSFGEFYGYTF. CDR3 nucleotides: TGTGCCAGCAGTTTCGGGGAATTCTATGGCTACACCTTC.

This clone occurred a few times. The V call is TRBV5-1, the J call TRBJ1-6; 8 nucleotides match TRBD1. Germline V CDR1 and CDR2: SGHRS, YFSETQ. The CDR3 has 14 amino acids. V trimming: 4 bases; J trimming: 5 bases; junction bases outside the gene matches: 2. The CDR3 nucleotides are TGCGCCAGCAGCCGGACAGGGAATAATTCACCCCTCCACTTT. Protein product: CASSRTGNNSPLHF.

CDR3 in amino acids: CASSSKTSGRGSYNEQFF. CDR3 DNA sequence: TGTGCCAGCAGCTCAAAAACGAGCGGGAGGGGCTCCTACAATGAGCAGTTCTTC. The chain couples TRBV14 to TRBJ2-1; 10 bases line up with TRBD2. V shed 5 bases and J 0 bases; nucleotides not matched to a gene: 10. There are 18 residues in the CDR3. Looked up from germline, CDR1 is SGHDN and CDR2 is FVKESK. The full variable domain, in which reference TRBV14 and TRBJ2-1 provide the parts outside the CDR3, is EAGVTQFPSHSVIEKGQTVTLRCDPISGHDNLYWYRRVMGKEIKFLLHFVKESKQDESGMPNNRFLAERTGGTYSTLKVQPAELEDSGVYFCASSSKTSGRGSYNEQFFGPGTRLTVL.

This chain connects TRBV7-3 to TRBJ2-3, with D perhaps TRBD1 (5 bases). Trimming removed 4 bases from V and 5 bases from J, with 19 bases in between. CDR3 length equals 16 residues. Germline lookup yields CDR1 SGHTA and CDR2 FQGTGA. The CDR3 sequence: CASSSMGPTLRDTQYF. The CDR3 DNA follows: TGTGCCAGCAGCTCTATGGGGCCGACGCTCCGAGATACGCAGTATTTT.

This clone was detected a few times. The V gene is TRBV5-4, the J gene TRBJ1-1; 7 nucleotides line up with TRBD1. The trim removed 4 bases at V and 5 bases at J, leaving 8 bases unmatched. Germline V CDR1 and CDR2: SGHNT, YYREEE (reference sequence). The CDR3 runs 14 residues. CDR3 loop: CASSQPGGGTEAFF. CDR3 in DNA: TGTGCCAGCAGCCAGCCAGGGGGTGGAACTGAAGCTTTCTTT.

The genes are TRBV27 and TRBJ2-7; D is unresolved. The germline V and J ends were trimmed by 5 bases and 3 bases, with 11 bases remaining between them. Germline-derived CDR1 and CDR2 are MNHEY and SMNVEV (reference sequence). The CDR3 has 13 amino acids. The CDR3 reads CASSALNVYEQYF. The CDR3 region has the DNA TGTGCCAGCAGTGCGCTGAACGTCTACGAGCAGTACTTC.